The present T cell receptor beta chain was sequenced within a study of early T cells in non-severe SARS-CoV-2 infection. Across the study: The study sequenced bulk RNA from unsorted whole blood, with chains unpaired. General study results and limits: Private and CD4 specificities were missed by VDJdb matching, skewed to anti-spike CD8.

Separate cDNA molecules each had unique molecular identifiers attached to them. Using its own MiXCR run on the 5' RACE reads, TCRdb lists one record per CDR3 protein. Of 55,000 to 75,000 distinct CDR3 sequences in the sample, almost 9.5% are singletons; the top ten hold over 1%. CDR1 SGHAT and CDR2 FQNNGV come from the germline V gene. This CDR3 has 18 amino acids. Trimming removed 2 bases from V and 6 bases from J, with 22 bases in between. This clonotype was picked up many times. The antigen is unknown. J is TRBJ2-2 and V is TRBV11-2, with D possibly matching TRBD1 (8 bases). This receptor was identified in an adult who was a healthcare worker with PCR-confirmed SARS-CoV-2 infection or an uninfected control (not recorded which). Sequenced: whole blood. CDR3 sequence: CASSLSGDRTGTPGELFF. Here the CDR3 DNA reads TGTGCCAGCAGCTTAAGCGGGGATCGGACAGGGACCCCCGGGGAGCTGTTTTTT.